One sample yielded the 4 T cell receptor beta chains listed below, sequenced in a study of OX40 agonist ivuxolimab in advanced cancers. Profiling relied on immunoSEQ multiplex PCR, and the TCRdb table lists in-frame clones only, not all of them. The table has over 45,000 clones, 87% seen once. Material: CD4+ or CD8+ T cells sorted from blood, obtained in a trial of the OX40 agonist ivuxolimab. These receptors were collected from an adult with an advanced solid tumor such as melanoma, head and neck, liver or kidney cancer.

CDR3 residues: CASSPLRDTLYEQYF. CDR3 sequence (DNA): TGTGCCAGCTCACCACTCCGGGACACTCTCTACGAGCAGTACTTC. This chain uses TRBV18 with TRBJ2-5, with TRBD1 as a possible D gene (6 bases). The closer fit of TRBJ2-7 to the DNA end suggests the J call may be wrong. CDR1 KGHSH and CDR2 LQKENI come from the germline V gene. This CDR3 is built from 15 residues.

The genes are TRBV2 and TRBJ1-5; 12 bases fit TRBD1. V was clipped by 6 bases and J by 2 bases; unmatched bases: 5. The CDR3 consists of 16 residues. CDR1 and CDR2 from the germline V gene are SNHLY and FYNNEI. The CDR3 loop reads CASSPGQGAGNQPQHF. CDR3 sequence (DNA): TGTGCCAGCAGCCCGGGACAGGGGGCGGGCAATCAGCCCCAGCATTTT.

Regarding this clone: Other DNA sequences of this sample code for an identical CDR3. V is TRBV19 and J is TRBJ1-4; D gene unclear. V was trimmed by 3 bases and J by 4 bases, leaving 9 bases between them. Germline values: CDR1 LNHDA, CDR2 SQIVND (reference sequence). This CDR3 comprises 14 residues. CDR3 residues: CASSISHLNEKLFF. The CDR3 coding sequence is TGTGCCAGTAGTATCAGCCACCTTAATGAAAAACTGTTTTTT.

The rearrangement joins TRBV29-1 to TRBJ2-5, with a possible D match to TRBD1 (5 bases). The V end was cut by 4 bases, the J end by 1 base, with 7 bases between. CDR1 is SQVTM, CDR2 ANQGSEA, per germline. The length of the CDR3 is 12 residues. The CDR3: CSVAQGQETQYF. DNA of the CDR3: TGCAGCGTTGCCCAGGGCCAAGAGACCCAGTACTTC.